This T cell receptor beta chain was identified during a study of cytomegalovirus exposure and HLA in healthy donors. Overall study context: Genotyping showed around 80% of 398 donors falling in the Caucasian-associated ancestry cluster. Study-level results: A further, later analysis showed that HLA-associated TCR beta chains (compared with equally common others) were more clonally expanded.

PCR used 60 Vbeta primers and 13 Jbeta primers. Generated by immunoSEQ multiplex PCR, the TCRdb table keeps only in-frame clones and is missing some. Among about 190,000 clones listed, about 77% were seen once. Concerning this clone itself: What it binds is unknown.

CDR1 GTSNPN and CDR2 SVGIG come from the germline V gene (reference sequence). V was clipped by 0 bases and J by 9 bases, with 9 bases between them. The CDR3 length is 12 residues. The material sequenced was PBMCs. This TCR was sampled from a woman aged 25 to 39 in good health and CMV-seropositive. The V call is TRBV30, the J call TRBJ2-1; the D gene is possibly TRBD2 (5 bases). The CDR3 loop is CAWSVLGSEQFF. The CDR3, as DNA: TGTGCCTGGAGTGTACTAGGCAGTGAGCAGTTCTTC. Variable domain in full (rest from reference TRBV30 and TRBJ2-1): SQTIHQWPATLVQPVGSPLSLECTVEGTSNPNLYWYRQAAGRGLQLLFYSVGIGQISSEVPQNLSASRPQDRQFILSSKKLLLSDSGFYLCAWSVLGSEQFFGPGTRLTVL.